The rows below give T cell receptor beta chains drawn from one sample of a study of molecular identifiers for immune sequencing clone quantification. Each CDR3 protein is one row after TCRdb ran MiXCR on the PCR reads. The sample lists 50,000 to 75,000 distinct CDR3 sequences; about a fifth were seen once. The source material was naive CD8+ T cells from blood, with Jurkat cell RNA spiked in. These receptors were taken from a human donor in good health. Some libraries in this study had Jurkat cell RNA spiked in. Each CDR3 is given with its conserved first and last residue. Fields, in order: J gene, clone size, V gene, CDR3 length, D gene, CDR3 DNA, CDR3 protein. A D gene is named only where the DNA matches it firmly. Clone size is not always given. Where it is, it says once, few, many or a class for expanded clones.

TRBJ2-7	many	TRBV28	15	NA	TGTGCCAGCAGTTATTTGCCAGGCCCATCCTACGAGCAGTACTTC	CASSYLPGPSYEQYF
TRBJ2-3	NA	TRBV7-6	16	TRBD1	TGTGCCAGCAGCTTACCCAGGGGGCGGGGCACAGATACGCAGTATTTT	CASSLPRGRGTDTQYF
TRBJ1-2	many	TRBV19	13	NA	TGTGCCACTACGGGGGGCTTGGGCTATGGCTACACCTTC	CATTGGLGYGYTF
TRBJ2-7	many	TRBV7-9	13	NA	TGTGCCAGCAGCTCAAACCCTGACTACGAGCAGTACTTC	CASSSNPDYEQYF
TRBJ2-7	many	TRBV11-2	14	TRBD1	TGTGCCAGCAGCTTAGGACAGGGATGGTACGAGCAGTACTTC	CASSLGQGWYEQYF
TRBJ2-7	NA	TRBV11-2	16	NA	TGTGCCAGCAGCTTAACACCCGGGAACCGAGCCAGGATGCAGTACTTC	CASSLTPGNRARMQYF
TRBJ2-5	few	TRBV6-5	14	NA	TGTGCCGGCAGTAAATTCAGGGGAATTGAGACCCAGTACTTC	CAGSKFRGIETQYF
TRBJ1-5	many	TRBV4-1	17	NA	TGCGCCAGCAGCCAAGATTCCTACGGGTATAGCAATCAGCCCCAGCATTTT	CASSQDSYGYSNQPQHF
TRBJ2-7	few	TRBV28	14	NA	TGTGCCAGCAGTTTCTTCGGAGTCACCTACGAGCAGTACTTC	CASSFFGVTYEQYF
TRBJ2-7	few	TRBV20-1	14	TRBD2	TGCAGTGCTAGAACACTAGCGGGAGGGGACGAGCAGTACTTC	CSARTLAGGDEQYF
TRBJ2-3	many	TRBV12-3/TRBV12-4	18	TRBD1	TGTGCCAGCAGTTTAGTCCCGCGGACAGGGGGAAACGGAGATACGCAGTATTTT	CASSLVPRTGGNGDTQYF
TRBJ2-1	NA	TRBV19	14	TRBD2	TGTGCCAGTAGTCGTCACGGACTAGTCGATGAGCAGTTCTTC	CASSRHGLVDEQFF
TRBJ2-3	many	TRBV14	16	TRBD1	TGTGCCAGCAGCCAAGTGAGGGGGCGCCTCCCAGATACGCAGTATTTT	CASSQVRGRLPDTQYF
TRBJ1-1	many	TRBV5-1	13	NA	TGCGCCAGCAGCTTGTCGCAGGGGCCTGAAGCTTTCTTT	CASSLSQGPEAFF